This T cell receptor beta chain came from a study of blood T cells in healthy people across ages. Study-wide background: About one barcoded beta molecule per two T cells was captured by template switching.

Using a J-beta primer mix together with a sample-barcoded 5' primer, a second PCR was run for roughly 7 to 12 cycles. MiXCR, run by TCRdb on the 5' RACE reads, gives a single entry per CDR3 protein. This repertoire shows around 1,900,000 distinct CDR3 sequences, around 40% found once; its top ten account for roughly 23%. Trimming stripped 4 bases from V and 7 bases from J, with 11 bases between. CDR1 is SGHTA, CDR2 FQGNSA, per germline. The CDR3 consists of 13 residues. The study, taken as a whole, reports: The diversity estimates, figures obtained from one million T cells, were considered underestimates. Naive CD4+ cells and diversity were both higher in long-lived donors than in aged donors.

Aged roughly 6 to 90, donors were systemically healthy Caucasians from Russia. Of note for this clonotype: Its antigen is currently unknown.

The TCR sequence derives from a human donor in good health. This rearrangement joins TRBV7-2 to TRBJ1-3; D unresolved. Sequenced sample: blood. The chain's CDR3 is CASSYAGRNTIYF. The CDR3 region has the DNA TGTGCCAGCAGCTACGCCGGACGGAACACCATATATTTT.